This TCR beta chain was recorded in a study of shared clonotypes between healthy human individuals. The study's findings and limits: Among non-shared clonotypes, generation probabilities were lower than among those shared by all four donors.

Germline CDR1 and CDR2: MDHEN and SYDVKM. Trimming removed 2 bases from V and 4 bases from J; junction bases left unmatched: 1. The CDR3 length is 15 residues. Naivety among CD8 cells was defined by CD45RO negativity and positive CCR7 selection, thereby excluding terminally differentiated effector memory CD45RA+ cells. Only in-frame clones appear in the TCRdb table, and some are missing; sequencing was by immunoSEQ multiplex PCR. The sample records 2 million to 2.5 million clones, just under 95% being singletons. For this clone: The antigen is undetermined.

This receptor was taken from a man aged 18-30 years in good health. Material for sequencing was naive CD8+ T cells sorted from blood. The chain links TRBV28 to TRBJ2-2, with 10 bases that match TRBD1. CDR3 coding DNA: TGTGCCAGCAGTTTAAGGGACAGGGGCACCGGGGAGCTGTTTTTT. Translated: CASSLRDRGTGELFF.